This T cell receptor (beta chain) was identified in a study of regulatory dendritic cells for organ transplantation. Study results and limitations: Alloreactive memory CD8+ T cell pools varied considerably between individuals. Mature dendritic cells appeared to drive more memory CD8+ clonal expansion than regulatory ones. Naive T cells showed high diversity, memory cells less, memory CD8+ least.

This clone was seen only a few times. The antigen is unknown. Sequenced by immunoSEQ multiplex PCR; TCRdb stores in-frame clones only, minus some. The sample shows fewer than 25,000 clones, about 80% of them seen only once. CDR1 and CDR2 (germline): LGHNA, YNFKEQ. This CDR3 has 15 residues. The V and J ends lost 0 bases and 5 bases respectively, with 10 bases between them. FACS sorted CD4+ or CD8+ T cells into CD45RA+ naive and CD45RO+ memory. The source material was memory CD4+ T cells from blood. Subset in this sample: CD45RO+ memory T cells. This TCR was recovered from a human donor in good health. This chain connects TRBV4-2 to TRBJ1-4; D is unresolved. The CDR3 DNA is TGTGCCAGCAGCCAAGATGATAGAGAGAATGAAAAACTGTTTTTT. This gives the protein CASSQDDRENEKLFF.